Sequencing of this T cell receptor beta chain was carried out in a study of blood T cell repertoires in COVID-19. Per the germline V gene, CDR1 is MNHEY and CDR2 is SMNVEV (reference sequence). This CDR3 has 14 residues. V gave up 2 bases and J gave up 3 bases, with 10 bases separating them. Repertoires were generated with immunoSEQ multiplex PCR, while TCRdb's copy carries only in-frame clones and drops some. There are roughly 200,000 clones in the sample; 80% to 90% occur only once, and about a tenth lies in the top ten. This chain uses TRBV27 with TRBJ1-2, with D possibly TRBD1 on 6 matching bases. Sequenced material: PBMCs or T cells enriched from blood (not recorded which). The sequence derives from a man aged 40-55 years who had recovered from COVID-19. The CDR3 DNA sequence: TGTGCCAGCAGTTTACGGACAGACTACTATGGCTACACCTTC. Translating gives CASSLRTDYYGYTF.